The TCR beta chain described here comes from a study of Graves' ophthalmopathy and Graves' hyperthyroidism. Unmatched junction bases numbered 9, after V lost 5 bases and J lost 11 bases. The germline V gene has CDR1 LNHDA and CDR2 SQIVND (reference sequence). This CDR3 spans 14 amino acids. Researchers turned away patients with other autoimmune diseases, uncontrolled infections, pregnancy or lactation. Investigators amplified TCR beta CDR3 regions from RNA transcripts. RT-PCR with HTBI primers came first, then second-round multiplex PCR. TCRdb re-derived calls from the multiplex PCR reads in MiXCR, one entry per CDR3 protein. The repertoire has about 640,000 distinct CDR3 sequences, under 50% of them found once; the top ten carry about 3.3%.

This TCR was recovered from an adult man with Graves' ophthalmopathy. The V and J genes are TRBV19 and TRBJ1-4; TRBD1 matches 9 bases. The material sequenced was peripheral blood. In DNA, the CDR3 is TGTGCCAGTAGTGACGGACAGGGGCCGAGGAAACTGTTTTTT. Translated, it gives CASSDGQGPRKLFF.